The 12 T cell receptor beta chains in this list originate from one sample, sequenced in a study of hypomethylating agent response in myelodysplastic syndrome. TCRdb's table, derived via immunoSEQ multiplex PCR, lists solely in-frame clones and lacks some. This table holds approximately 9,300 clones, 65% to 85% found once. Sequences were derived from bone marrow, sampled before or after starting hypomethylating agent treatment for myelodysplastic syndrome (not recorded which). The receptors originated from a human donor with myelodysplastic syndrome.

The rearrangement links TRBV15 to TRBJ2-3; maybe TRBD1 (6 bases). Trimming cost V 0 bases and J 12 bases, with 13 bases left between them. Looked up from germline, CDR1 is LNHNV and CDR2 is YYDKDF (reference sequence). This CDR3 is 13 amino acids long. The CDR3 sequence is CATSRDPSRGQYF. CDR3 nucleotide sequence: TGTGCCACCAGCAGAGATCCGAGCAGGGGCCAGTATTTT.

The chain employs TRBV6-1 and TRBJ2-4, with 7 bases identical to TRBD1. Germline-derived CDR1 and CDR2 are MNHNS and SASEGT. The V gene end was trimmed by 0 bases and the J gene end by 8 bases; junction bases not matched to a gene: 7. The CDR3 is made up of 15 amino acids. The CDR3 reads CASSEAHRGLDIQYF. CDR3 nucleotide sequence: TGTGCCAGCAGTGAAGCGCATAGGGGGCTAGACATTCAGTACTTC.

The rearrangement joins TRBV5-6 to TRBJ2-3; a possible D gene is TRBD2 (5 bases). The CDR3 is 14 residues long. Germline values: CDR1 SGHDT, CDR2 YYEEEE. Trimming cost V 6 bases and J 1 base, with 12 bases left between them. The chain's CDR3 is CASNSVARTDTQYF. The CDR3 nucleotides read TGTGCCAGCAACTCTGTAGCGCGCACAGATACGCAGTATTTT. Full variable domain (outside the CDR3, taken from reference TRBV5-6 and TRBJ2-3): DAGVTQSPTHLIKTRGQQVTLRCSPKSGHDTVSWYQQALGQGPQFIFQYYEEEERQRGNFPDRFSGHQFPNYSSELNVNALLLGDSALYLCASNSVARTDTQYFGPGTRLTVL.

The chain combines TRBV7-2 with TRBJ2-7; D might be TRBD1 (5 bases). The CDR3 is made up of 14 amino acids. Germline V gene sequence: CDR1 SGHTA, CDR2 FQGNSA. The V and J ends lost 1 base and 3 bases respectively, with 10 bases between them. The CDR3 bases are TGTGCCAGCAGCTTAGAGGGGCCCGTCTACGAGCAGTACTTC. Protein product: CASSLEGPVYEQYF.

Only a few counts were recorded for this clone. The chain couples TRBV2 to TRBJ1-3, with D maybe TRBD1 (5 bases). In germline, CDR1 is SNHLY, CDR2 FYNNEI. The length of the CDR3 is 15 residues. V shed 2 bases and J shed 2 bases, with 10 bases lying between them. CDR3 in amino acids: CASSERGNPGNTIYF. CDR3 coding DNA: TGTGCCAGCAGTGAACGGGGGAACCCTGGAAACACCATATATTTT.

This rearrangement joins TRBV6-5 to TRBJ1-3; D is perhaps TRBD1 (6 bases). The germline V gene has CDR1 MNHEY and CDR2 SVGAGI. The V end was cut by 4 bases, the J end by 0 bases, with 10 bases between. This CDR3 is 15 amino acids long. The CDR3 spells CASSSQGFSGNTIYF. In DNA form, the CDR3 reads TGTGCCAGCAGTTCACAGGGTTTCTCTGGAAACACCATATATTTT.

The V call is TRBV9, the J call TRBJ2-2; 10 bases fit TRBD2. The germline V gene encodes CDR1 SGDLS and CDR2 YYNGEE. The J segment lost 7 bases and the V segment lost 4 bases, leaving 10 bases of the junction unmatched. The CDR3 sequence is 16 residues long. As DNA, the CDR3 is TGTGCCAGCAGCCCCGGGGTAGCGGGGGGAATCGGGGAGCTGTTTTTT. It yields the protein CASSPGVAGGIGELFF.

The CDR3 DNA reads TGCGCCAGCAGCTTGGCTGGGGGACAGTCCTACGAGCAGTACTTC. This translates into CASSLAGGQSYEQYF. The chain uses TRBV5-1 and TRBJ2-7; TRBD1 aligns across 7 bases. The CDR3 extends over 15 amino acids. With V trimmed by 0 bases and J by 1 base, 4 bases remained unmatched. The germline V gene has CDR1 SGHRS and CDR2 YFSETQ. Full variable domain (rest looked up from reference TRBV5-1 and TRBJ2-7): KAGVTQTPRYLIKTRGQQVTLSCSPISGHRSVSWYQQTPGQGLQFLFEYFSETQRNKGNFPGRFSGRQFSNSRSEMNVSTLELGDSALYLCASSLAGGQSYEQYFGPGTRLTVT.

The V gene is TRBV19, the J gene TRBJ1-1, with D tentatively TRBD1 (6 bases). There are 15 residues in the CDR3. V was trimmed by 8 bases and J by 1 base, leaving 17 bases between them. Germline CDR1 and CDR2: LNHDA and SQIVND (reference sequence). The CDR3 reads CASSSFGGQNTEAFF. CDR3 nucleotide sequence: TGTGCCAGTTCCTCTTTTGGGGGGCAGAACACTGAAGCTTTCTTT.

This clone was recorded once. The rearrangement joins TRBV27 to TRBJ2-7; maybe TRBD1 (6 bases). Germline V CDR1 and CDR2: MNHEY, SMNVEV (reference sequence). The CDR3 is made up of 15 amino acids. Trimming cost V 3 bases and J 2 bases, with 14 bases left between them. CDR3 loop: CASSLVAGAPYEQYF. CDR3 in DNA: TGTGCCAGCAGTTTGGTGGCAGGGGCCCCCTACGAGCAGTACTTC.

The CDR3 here is CASSPLGGRVSGANVLTF. CDR3 DNA sequence: TGTGCCAGCAGCCCCCTTGGGGGAAGGGTCTCTGGGGCCAACGTCCTGACTTTC. This chain links TRBV5-4 with TRBJ2-6; the D gene could be TRBD1 or TRBD2 (5 bases each). V was shortened by 4 bases and J by 0 bases, with 17 bases between the two germline ends. The CDR3 is 18 residues long. CDR1 and CDR2 from the germline V gene are SGHNT and YYREEE (reference sequence). Looking up the rest from reference TRBV5-4 and TRBJ2-6 gives the full variable domain: ETGVTQSPTHLIKTRGQQVTLRCSSQSGHNTVSWYQQALGQGPQFIFQYYREEENGRGNFPPRFSGLQFPNYSSELNVNALELDDSALYLCASSPLGGRVSGANVLTFGAGSRLTVL.

This clone is medium-sized. The genes are TRBV5-1 and TRBJ2-6, with D uncertain. V was shortened by 2 bases and J by 0 bases, with 6 bases between the two germline ends. The CDR3 is 15 residues long. CDR1 is SGHRS, CDR2 YFSETQ, per germline. As DNA, the CDR3 is TGCGCCAGCAGCTTAGGGCACTCTGGGGCCAACGTCCTGACTTTC. Translation gives CASSLGHSGANVLTF.